The present entry profiles one T cell receptor (beta chain) with its context. This clone turned up a few times. No antigen is known for it. No much larger clone exists at a distance of one base, and base qualities are not known. The sample is drawn from a study of blood T cell repertoires in COVID-19 (dated by TCRdb to about 2020). With respect to the entire study: Collaborator samples came from the United States, Italy and Spain and covered acute and convalescent phases of COVID-19. The prospective study material was composed of cDNA or gDNA derived from T cells, B-cell-depleted T cells, or PBMCs. The dataset comprised deeply sampled blood TCRbeta repertoires from subjects exposed to, actively infected with, or recovered from COVID-19. The repertoires were released in a freely available public database intended as a resource for research on the immune response to SARS-CoV-2. The samples were drawn from two sources: the first 160 participants of the ongoing ImmuneRACE study, and 1,254 subjects contributed by 6 global collaborators. A de-identified subject ID, COVID-19 status, age in years and sex were almost always included in the sample metadata. Where HLA class I and class II types were available, the types were taken from metadata supplied by the sample provider, not from assay-based typing. General conclusions and limits of the study: Clinical and demographic metadata were provided uncurated, with the amount varying by source and participant.

The collaborating institutions used their own protocols to collect whole blood in K2EDTA tubes. For TCRbeta analysis, collaborator samples were shipped as frozen whole blood, as isolated PBMCs, or as DNA extracted from either sample type. V lost 3 bases and J lost 2 bases, and the count of bases not matched to a germline gene is 4. CDR1 and CDR2, looked up from the germline V gene (reference sequence), are DFQATT and SNEGSKA. From the cysteine up to the phenylalanine, the CDR3 has a length of 16 residues. The read is trimmed to its CDR3 DNA, 48 bases read in frame from base 1. TCRbeta CDR3 regions were amplified from genomic DNA using the immunoSEQ Assay, a bias-controlled multiplex PCR. The published analysis was carried out like this. Within the assay, amplification of reference gene primers was used to estimate how many nucleated cells each sample contained. To quantify the absolute abundance of each unique TCRbeta CDR3 rearrangement, sequence reads were collapsed and filtered. For each sample, productive Simpson clonality was calculated by taking the square root of Simpson's diversity index across productive rearrangements. TCRdb took over this immuneACCESS table, retaining in-frame rearrangements with V and J assigned. Such tables are incomplete; in checked studies, under half of the missing clones stem from an unresolved V gene, and the remainder is unexplained. The DNA gave D and trimming, while V, J and clone size come from that table. The sample table records around 50,000 clones; about 82% of these occur just once. Clones ranked in the top ten supply roughly 14% of the sample.

The rearranged chain carries TRBV20-1 and TRBJ2-5, and 15 bases in between align with TRBD2. This TCR derives from a human donor in a cohort sampled during active COVID-19. The sample taken for sequencing was peripheral blood. The DNA sequence is given as TGCAGTGCTAGTAAGGGACTAGCGGGAGGACAAGAGACCCAGTACTTC. It translates as CSASKGLAGGQETQYF.